The rows below give T cell receptor beta chains drawn from one sample of a study of T cell responses to AZD1222 COVID-19 vaccine. Produced via immunoSEQ multiplex PCR; TCRdb's table is partial and in-frame only. The repertoire holds around 200,000 clones, with almost 90% as singletons. The sample consisted of peripheral blood, taken on day 0 of AZD1222 vaccination. The origin of the receptors is an adult in good health. Both conserved end residues are part of each CDR3. The order of the fields is CDR3 protein, J gene, clone size, V gene, D gene. D genes are given only for firm matches. Not every row has a clone size; where given, it reads once, few, many or a size class.

cdr3_aa: CASSQGGTGSGNTIYF; j_call: TRBJ1-3; clone_size: -; v_call: TRBV3-1/TRBV3-2; d_call: TRBD1
cdr3_aa: CASSQDLTSRRGYTF; j_call: TRBJ1-2; clone_size: -; v_call: TRBV3-1/TRBV3-2; d_call: -
cdr3_aa: CASSLAGRPSSYEQYF; j_call: TRBJ2-7; clone_size: -; v_call: TRBV5-1; d_call: TRBD2
cdr3_aa: CASSRDRRTYNSPLHF; j_call: TRBJ1-6; clone_size: -; v_call: TRBV11-3; d_call: TRBD1
cdr3_aa: CASSWDGGANSPLHF; j_call: TRBJ1-6; clone_size: -; v_call: TRBV11-2; d_call: -
cdr3_aa: CASSPRTGTATEAFF; j_call: TRBJ1-1; clone_size: -; v_call: TRBV18; d_call: TRBD1
cdr3_aa: CASSFGTGRYEQYF; j_call: TRBJ2-7; clone_size: -; v_call: TRBV5-1; d_call: TRBD1
cdr3_aa: CASSPVIGANVLTF; j_call: TRBJ2-6; clone_size: -; v_call: TRBV6-5; d_call: -
cdr3_aa: CASSPTPPTDTQYF; j_call: TRBJ2-3; clone_size: -; v_call: TRBV18; d_call: -
cdr3_aa: CASSPPSGGAFYEQYF; j_call: TRBJ2-7; clone_size: once; v_call: TRBV21-1; d_call: -
cdr3_aa: CASSLTPTATDTQYF; j_call: TRBJ2-3; clone_size: few; v_call: TRBV7-3; d_call: -
cdr3_aa: CASTAGTEAFF; j_call: TRBJ1-1; clone_size: -; v_call: TRBV27; d_call: -